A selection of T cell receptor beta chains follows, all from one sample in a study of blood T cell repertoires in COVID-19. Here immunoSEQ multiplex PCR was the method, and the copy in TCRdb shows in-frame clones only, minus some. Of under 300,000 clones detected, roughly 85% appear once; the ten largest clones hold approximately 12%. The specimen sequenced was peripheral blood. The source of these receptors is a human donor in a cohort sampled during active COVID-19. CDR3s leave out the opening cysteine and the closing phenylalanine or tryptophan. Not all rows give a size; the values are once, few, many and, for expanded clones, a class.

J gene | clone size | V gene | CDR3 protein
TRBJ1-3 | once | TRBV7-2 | ASSLARGSGNTIY
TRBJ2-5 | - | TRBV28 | AIRTSGGQETQY
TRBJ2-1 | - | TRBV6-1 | ASSEKAGGLGGEQF
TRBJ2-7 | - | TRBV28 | ASSSAFTGEEEQY
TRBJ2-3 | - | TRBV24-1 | ATSDNAGGAMNTQY
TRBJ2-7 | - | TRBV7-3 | ASSLRGGESSYEQY
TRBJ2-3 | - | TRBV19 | ASSIGGQASTDTQY
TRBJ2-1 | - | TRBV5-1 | ASSWGLAGGLYNEQF
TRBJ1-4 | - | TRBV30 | AWRSAGANEKLF
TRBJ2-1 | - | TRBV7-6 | ASSFGTGLTYEQF
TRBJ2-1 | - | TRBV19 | ASEASGYNEQF
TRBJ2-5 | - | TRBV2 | ASSGLAKYQETQY
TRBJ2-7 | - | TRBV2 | ASREYRTGTEQY
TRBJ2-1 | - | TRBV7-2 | ASSKTSGRLNEQF
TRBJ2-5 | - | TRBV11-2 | ASSLRTGIQETQY
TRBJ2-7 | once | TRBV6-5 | ASNLNGGEQY
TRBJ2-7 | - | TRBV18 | ASSPSRGEQY
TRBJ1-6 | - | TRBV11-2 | ASRSGGGRSPLH
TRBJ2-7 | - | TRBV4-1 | ASSQALGQGAYEQY
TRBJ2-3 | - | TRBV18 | ASSNRYSTDTQY
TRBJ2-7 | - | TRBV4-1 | ASSRPGGYEQY
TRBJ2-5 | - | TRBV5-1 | ASSLVPTGQETQY
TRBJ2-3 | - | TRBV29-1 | SVVISGTQY